The sequence of this T cell receptor (beta chain) was determined in a study of blood T cell repertoires in COVID-19. Study background: Both acute and convalescent COVID-19 samples were obtained from the United States, Italy and Spain.

Sequencing used immunoSEQ multiplex PCR; TCRdb keeps in-frame clones, though not all of them. The sample holds approximately 250,000 clones, approximately 84% seen once. The CDR3 runs 13 residues. CDR1 and CDR2 (germline): SGHDT, YYEEEE. Trimming removed 4 bases at V and 4 bases at J, with 12 bases between. Assignments of participants to cohorts depended upon their own reported clinical history. The chain employs TRBV5-6 and TRBJ2-7; a possible D gene is TRBD1 (6 bases). The TCR was taken from a man aged 40-49 years who had recovered from COVID-19. Material for sequencing was PBMCs or T cells enriched from blood (not recorded which). CDR3 DNA: TGTGCCAGCAGCGTAACAGGGTCTTACGAGCAGTACTTC. It is translated as CASSVTGSYEQYF. Looking up the rest from reference TRBV5-6 and TRBJ2-7 gives the full variable domain: DAGVTQSPTHLIKTRGQQVTLRCSPKSGHDTVSWYQQALGQGPQFIFQYYEEEERQRGNFPDRFSGHQFPNYSSELNVNALLLGDSALYLCASSVTGSYEQYFGPGTRLTVT.